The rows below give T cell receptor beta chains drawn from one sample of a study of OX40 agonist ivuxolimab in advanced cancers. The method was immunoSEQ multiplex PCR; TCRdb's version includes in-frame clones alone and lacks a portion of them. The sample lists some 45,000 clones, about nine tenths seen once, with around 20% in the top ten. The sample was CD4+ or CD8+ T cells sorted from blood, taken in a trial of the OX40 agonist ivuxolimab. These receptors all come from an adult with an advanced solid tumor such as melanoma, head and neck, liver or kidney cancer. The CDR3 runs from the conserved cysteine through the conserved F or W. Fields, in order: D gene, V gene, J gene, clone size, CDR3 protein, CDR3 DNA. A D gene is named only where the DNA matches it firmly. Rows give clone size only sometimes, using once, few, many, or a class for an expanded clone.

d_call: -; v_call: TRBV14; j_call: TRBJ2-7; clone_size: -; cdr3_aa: CASSLGTLEWYF; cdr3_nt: TGTGCCAGCAGCCTCGGGACACTTGAGTGGTACTTC
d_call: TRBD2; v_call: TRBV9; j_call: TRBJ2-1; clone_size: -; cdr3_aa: CASSVSRIGGRAEQFF; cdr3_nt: TGTGCCAGCAGCGTAAGTCGGATCGGCGGGAGGGCCGAGCAGTTCTTC
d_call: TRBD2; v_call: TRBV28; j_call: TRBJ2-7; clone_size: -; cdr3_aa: CASSPTSGREEQYF; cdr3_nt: TGTGCCAGCAGTCCCACTAGCGGGAGGGAAGAGCAGTACTTC
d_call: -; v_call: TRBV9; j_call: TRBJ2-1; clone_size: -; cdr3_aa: CASSGSTHSYNEQFF; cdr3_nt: TGTGCCAGCAGCGGGAGCACCCACTCCTACAATGAGCAGTTCTTC
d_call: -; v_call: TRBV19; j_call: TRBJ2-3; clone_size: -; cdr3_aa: CASSMGNTQYF; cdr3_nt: TGTGCCAGTAGTATGGGGAATACGCAGTATTTT
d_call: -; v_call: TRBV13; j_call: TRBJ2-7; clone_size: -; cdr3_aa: CASNPEGDQGEQYF; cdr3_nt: TGTGCCAGCAACCCAGAGGGGGACCAAGGGGAGCAGTACTTC
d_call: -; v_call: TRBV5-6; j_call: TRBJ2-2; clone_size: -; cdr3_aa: CASSQGRSNTGELFF; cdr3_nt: TGTGCCAGCAGCCAGGGACGTTCGAACACCGGGGAGCTGTTTTTT
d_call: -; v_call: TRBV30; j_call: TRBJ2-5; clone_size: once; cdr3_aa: CAWRASEETQYF; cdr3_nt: TGTGCCTGGAGGGCTAGCGAAGAGACCCAGTACTTC
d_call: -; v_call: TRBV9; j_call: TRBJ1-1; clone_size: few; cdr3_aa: CASSVATGSGTEAFF; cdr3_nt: TGTGCCAGCAGCGTAGCCACAGGGAGTGGCACTGAAGCTTTCTTT
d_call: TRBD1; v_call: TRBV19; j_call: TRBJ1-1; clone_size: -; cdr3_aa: CASSGQGGTEAFF; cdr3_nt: TGTGCCAGTAGCGGACAGGGCGGGACTGAAGCTTTCTTT
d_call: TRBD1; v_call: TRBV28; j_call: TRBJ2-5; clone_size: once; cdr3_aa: CASSSDRETVQETQYF; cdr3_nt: TGTGCCAGCAGTTCGGACAGGGAAACTGTCCAAGAGACCCAGTACTTC
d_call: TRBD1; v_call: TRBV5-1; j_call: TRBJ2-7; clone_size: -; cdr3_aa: CASSLSGTGFYEQYF; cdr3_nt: TGCGCCAGCAGCTTGTCGGGGACAGGGTTCTACGAGCAGTACTTC
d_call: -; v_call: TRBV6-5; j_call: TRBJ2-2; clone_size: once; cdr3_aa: CATTLGTDTGELFF; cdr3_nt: TGTGCCACAACTCTGGGGACTGACACCGGGGAGCTGTTTTTT
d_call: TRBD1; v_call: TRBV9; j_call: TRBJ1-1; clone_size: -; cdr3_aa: CASSVVYGQGAGEAFF; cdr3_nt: TGTGCCAGCAGCGTAGTCTATGGACAGGGGGCAGGTGAAGCTTTCTTT
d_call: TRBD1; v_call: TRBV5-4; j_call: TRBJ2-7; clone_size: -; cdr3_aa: CASSGGRQGNYEQYF; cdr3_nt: TGTGCCAGCAGCGGGGGCCGACAGGGGAACTACGAGCAGTACTTC
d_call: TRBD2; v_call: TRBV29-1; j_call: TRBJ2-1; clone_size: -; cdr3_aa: CSAAPPSGGRSYNEQFF; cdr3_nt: TGCAGCGCGGCCCCTCCTAGCGGGGGTAGGTCCTACAATGAGCAGTTCTTC
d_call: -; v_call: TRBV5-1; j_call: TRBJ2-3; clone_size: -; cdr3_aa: CASSLGGSRTDTQYF; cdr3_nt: TGCGCCAGCAGCTTGGGGGGGTCGCGCACAGATACGCAGTATTTT
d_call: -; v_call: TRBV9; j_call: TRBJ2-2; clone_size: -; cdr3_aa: CASSGDGGELFF; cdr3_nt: TGTGCCAGCAGCGGCGACGGCGGGGAGCTGTTTTTT
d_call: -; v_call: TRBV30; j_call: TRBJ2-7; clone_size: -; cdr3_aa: CAWSVPGSTYEQYF; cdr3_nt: TGTGCCTGGAGTGTACCGGGCAGCACCTACGAGCAGTACTTC
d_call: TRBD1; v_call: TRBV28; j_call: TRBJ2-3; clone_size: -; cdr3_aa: CASSFVRTGMTDTQYF; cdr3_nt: TGTGCCAGCAGTTTTGTTCGGACAGGGATGACAGATACGCAGTATTTT
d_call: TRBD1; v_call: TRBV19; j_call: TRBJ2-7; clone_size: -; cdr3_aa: CASSIDRDRGSYEQYF; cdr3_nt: TGTGCCAGTAGTATAGATCGGGACAGGGGCTCCTACGAGCAGTACTTC
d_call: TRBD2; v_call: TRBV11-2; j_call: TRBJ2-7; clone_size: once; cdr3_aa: CASSLGGVYEQYF; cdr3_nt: TGTGCCAGCAGCTTGGGAGGGGTCTACGAGCAGTACTTC
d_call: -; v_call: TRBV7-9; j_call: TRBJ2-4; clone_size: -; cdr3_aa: CASSFPGSENIQYF; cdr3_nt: TGTGCCAGCAGCTTCCCGGGTAGCGAAAACATTCAGTACTTC
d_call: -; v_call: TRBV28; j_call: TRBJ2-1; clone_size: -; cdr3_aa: CASSLGGNWANEQFF; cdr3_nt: TGTGCCAGCAGTTTAGGGGGAAATTGGGCCAATGAGCAGTTCTTC
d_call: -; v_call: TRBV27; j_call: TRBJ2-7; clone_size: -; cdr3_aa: CASSLGQTYEQYF; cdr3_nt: TGTGCCAGCAGTTTAGGACAGACGTACGAGCAGTACTTC
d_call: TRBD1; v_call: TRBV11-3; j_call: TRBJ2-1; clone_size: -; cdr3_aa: CASSFHTGTGNYNEQFF; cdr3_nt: TGTGCCAGCAGCTTCCATACAGGGACAGGAAACTACAATGAGCAGTTCTTC
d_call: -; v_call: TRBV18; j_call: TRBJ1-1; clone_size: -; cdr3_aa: CASSYGDTEAFF; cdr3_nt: TGTGCCAGCTCATACGGAGACACTGAAGCTTTCTTT
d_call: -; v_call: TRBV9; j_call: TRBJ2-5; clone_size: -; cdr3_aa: CASSVEGGEQETQYF; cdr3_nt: TGTGCCAGCAGCGTAGAGGGCGGGGAGCAAGAGACCCAGTACTTC
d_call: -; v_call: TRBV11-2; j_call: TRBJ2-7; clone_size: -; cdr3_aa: CASSFGQGQYF; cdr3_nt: TGTGCCAGCAGCTTTGGGCAGGGTCAGTACTTC
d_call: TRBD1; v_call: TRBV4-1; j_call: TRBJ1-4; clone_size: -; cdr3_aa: CASSHPGQATNEKLFF; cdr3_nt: TGCGCCAGCAGCCACCCGGGACAGGCAACTAATGAAAAACTGTTTTTT
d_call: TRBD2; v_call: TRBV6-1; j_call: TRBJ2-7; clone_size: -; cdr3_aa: CASSESASGYEQYF; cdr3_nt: TGTGCCAGCAGTGAATCGGCTAGCGGCTACGAGCAGTACTTC
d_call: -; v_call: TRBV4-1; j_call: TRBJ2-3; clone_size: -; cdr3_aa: CASSQVGLEDTQYF; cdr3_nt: TGCGCCAGCAGCCAGGTAGGGCTCGAAGATACGCAGTATTTT
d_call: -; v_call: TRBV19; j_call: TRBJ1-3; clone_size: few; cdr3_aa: CASSIWAGTGNTIYF; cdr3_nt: TGTGCCAGTAGTATATGGGCCGGGACTGGAAACACCATATATTTT
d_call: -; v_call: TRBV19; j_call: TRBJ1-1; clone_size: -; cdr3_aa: CASTSDRPNTEAFF; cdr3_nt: TGTGCCAGTACTTCCGACAGGCCAAACACTGAAGCTTTCTTT
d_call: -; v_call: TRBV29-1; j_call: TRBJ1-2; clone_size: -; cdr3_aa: CSASGIYPYGYTF; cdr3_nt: TGCAGCGCCTCAGGAATTTATCCCTATGGCTACACCTTC
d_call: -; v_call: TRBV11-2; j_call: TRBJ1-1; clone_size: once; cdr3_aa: CATKKGGEAFF; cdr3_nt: TGTGCCACCAAGAAGGGGGGGGAAGCTTTCTTT
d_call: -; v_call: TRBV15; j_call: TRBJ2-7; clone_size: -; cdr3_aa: CATSRVGSSYEQYF; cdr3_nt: TGTGCCACCAGCAGAGTAGGTAGCTCCTACGAGCAGTACTTC
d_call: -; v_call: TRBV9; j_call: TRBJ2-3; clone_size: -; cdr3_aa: CASSVDPGGGDTQYF; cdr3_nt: TGTGCCAGCAGCGTAGACCCGGGGGGCGGGGATACGCAGTATTTT
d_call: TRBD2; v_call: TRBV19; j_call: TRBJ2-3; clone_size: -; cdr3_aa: CASSITPSGTQYF; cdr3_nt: TGTGCCAGTAGTATAACGCCTAGCGGTACGCAGTATTTT
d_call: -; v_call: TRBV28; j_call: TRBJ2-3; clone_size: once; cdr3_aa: CASSLGTDTQYF; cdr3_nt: TGTGCCAGCAGTTTGGGGACAGATACGCAGTATTTT
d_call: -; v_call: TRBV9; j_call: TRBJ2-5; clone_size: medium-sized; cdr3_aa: CASSPEGGETQYF; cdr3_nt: TGTGCCAGCAGTCCGGAGGGTGGCGAGACCCAGTACTTC
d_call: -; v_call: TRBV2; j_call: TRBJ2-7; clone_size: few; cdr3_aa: CASSGEPYEQYF; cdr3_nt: TGTGCCAGCAGTGGGGAACCCTACGAGCAGTACTTC
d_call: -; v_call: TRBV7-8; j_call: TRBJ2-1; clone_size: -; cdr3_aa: CASSIRQGSGGYYNEQFF; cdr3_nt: TGTGCCAGCAGCATACGACAGGGGAGCGGGGGTTATTACAATGAGCAGTTCTTC
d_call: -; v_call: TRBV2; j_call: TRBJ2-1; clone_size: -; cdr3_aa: CASSEGRGPGNEQFF; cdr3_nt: TGTGCCAGCAGTGAAGGGCGGGGGCCTGGGAATGAGCAGTTCTTC
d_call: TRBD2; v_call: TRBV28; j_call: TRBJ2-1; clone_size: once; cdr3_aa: CASKETSGKVEQFF; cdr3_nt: TGTGCCAGCAAGGAGACTAGCGGGAAGGTTGAGCAGTTCTTC